These 15 T cell receptor beta chains were all obtained from the same sample, sequenced in a study of blood T cells in healthy people across ages. Next came a second PCR, run for roughly 6 to 11 cycles, which used a sample-barcoded 5' primer along with a J-beta primer mix. TCRdb re-called the 5' RACE reads through MiXCR, storing one row per CDR3 protein. The sample includes some 640,000 distinct CDR3 sequences, 25% to 35% seen only once; the top ten take 15% to 17%. The sequenced sample consisted of blood. Receptors were obtained from a woman older than 75 in good health.

This clonotype occurred many times. The rearrangement uses TRBV20-1 and TRBJ2-3; 8 bases align to TRBD2. Germline CDR1 is DFQATT and CDR2 is SNEGSKA (reference sequence). The CDR3 has 15 amino acids. Losses at the gene ends were 6 bases for V and 7 bases for J; bases not matched to a gene: 15. The chain's CDR3 is CSAGGGLGGENTQYF. The CDR3 bases are TGCAGTGCGGGAGGGGGACTAGGAGGAGAAAATACGCAGTATTTT.

V usage is TRBV30 and J usage is TRBJ2-7; D is perhaps TRBD1 or TRBD2 (5 bases each). This CDR3 is built from 17 residues. The germline V gene encodes CDR1 GTSNPN and CDR2 SVGIG (reference sequence). Trimming removed 0 bases from V and 0 bases from J, with 18 bases in between. CDR3 coding DNA: TGTGCCTGGAGTGTAAAGATACGGGACCGCCGCTCCTACGAGCAGTACTTC. Translating gives CAWSVKIRDRRSYEQYF.

The genes are TRBV6-5 and TRBJ1-1; no clear D gene. Germline CDR1 reads MNHEY; CDR2 reads SVGAGI. CDR3 length equals 14 residues. Trimming cost V 2 bases and J 7 bases, with 14 bases left between them. CDR3 bases: TGTGCCAGCAGTTACGGAAACAGCGCAATTGAAGCTTTCTTT. It codes for CASSYGNSAIEAFF.

This clonotype showed up many times. V usage is TRBV6-2 or TRBV6-3 and J usage is TRBJ2-6; no clear D gene. The germline V gene has CDR1 MNHEY and CDR2 SVGEGT. CDR3 length equals 16 residues. Trimming took 7 bases from V and 1 from J, leaving 14 bases between them. Here the CDR3 DNA reads TGTGCCAGCACCCCCGCAAGACCGTCTGGGGCCAACGTCCTGACTTTC. Its protein product is CASTPARPSGANVLTF.

This clonotype was found many times. This rearrangement joins TRBV5-6 to TRBJ2-5; D is possibly TRBD1 or TRBD2 (5 bases each). The ends were cut back, 4 bases at V and 11 bases at J, with 12 bases in the middle. The length of the CDR3 is 11 residues. CDR1 and CDR2 (germline): SGHDT, YYEEEE. The CDR3 loop reads CASSRGPRQYF. The CDR3 region has the DNA TGTGCCAGCAGCAGGGGACCTCGTCAGTACTTC.

This clonotype has a count of ten or more. One end of the junction does not line up with germline, which may come from a read error. The rearrangement links TRBV5-1 to TRBJ2-1; TRBD2 agrees at 7 bases. Germline CDR1 reads SGHRS; CDR2 reads YFSETQ. The CDR3 has 12 residues. CDR3 sequence reads: CASSLAGGEQFF. The CDR3 region has the DNA TGTGCCAGCAGCTTAGCGGGCGGTGAGCAGTTCTTC.

The table lists this clonotype with many counts. This sequence joins TRBV7-6 and TRBJ2-7, with 9 positions matching TRBD1. V shed 0 bases, J shed 1 base, and the junction held 7 bases outside the gene matches. Germline CDR1 SGHVS, CDR2 FNYEAQ. This CDR3 has 17 amino acids. CDR3 sequence (DNA): TGTGCCAGCAGCTTAGCGGGACAGGGATTTAGGTCCTACGAGCAGTACTTC. Residues: CASSLAGQGFRSYEQYF.

This chain uses TRBV20-1 with TRBJ2-3, with 7 bases matching TRBD1. The germline V gene encodes CDR1 DFQATT and CDR2 SNEGSKA (reference sequence). With 4 bases clipped from V and 0 bases from J, the junction kept 7 bases outside the gene matches. The CDR3 consists of 15 residues. The CDR3 bases are TGCAGTGCTAACGGGGCAGGGGGTAGCACAGATACGCAGTATTTT. It specifies CSANGAGGSTDTQYF.

This clonotype has a count of ten or more. The chain's CDR3 is CSASGRGLDYGYTF. The DNA for the CDR3 is TGCAGTGCTAGTGGCCGGGGATTAGACTATGGCTACACCTTC. The V and J genes are TRBV20-1 and TRBJ1-2; D not resolved. Germline-derived CDR1 and CDR2 are DFQATT and SNEGSKA (reference sequence). V was shortened by 3 bases and J by 3 bases, with 14 bases between the two germline ends. This CDR3 has 14 residues.

The CDR3 coding sequence is TGCAGTGCTGGATACGTACAGGGAAGGGGCAATGAGCAGTTCTTC. The encoded protein is CSAGYVQGRGNEQFF. The V gene is TRBV20-1, the J gene TRBJ2-1, with D perhaps TRBD1 (6 bases). This CDR3 is 15 amino acids long. In germline, CDR1 is DFQATT, CDR2 SNEGSKA (reference sequence). V lost 5 bases, J lost 6 bases, and 20 bases lay in between.

This chain connects TRBV7-2 to TRBJ1-2, with D perhaps TRBD1 (5 bases). Trimming removed 4 bases at V and 0 bases at J, with 18 bases between. This CDR3 region has 17 residues. The germline gives CDR1 SGHTA, CDR2 FQGNSA. DNA of the CDR3: TGTGCCAGCAGCTCTAGGGGTCGGGGGGTCCCTAACTATGGCTACACCTTC. It codes for CASSSRGRGVPNYGYTF. Drawing the rest from reference TRBV7-2 and TRBJ1-2, the complete variable domain is GAGVSQSPSNKVTEKGKDVELRCDPISGHTALYWYRQSLGQGLEFLIYFQGNSAPDKSGLPSDRFSAERTGGSVSTLTIQRTQQEDSAVYLCASSSRGRGVPNYGYTFGSGTRLTVV.

This clonotype was recorded a few times. V is TRBV20-1 and J is TRBJ1-1; D is perhaps TRBD1 (6 bases). Germline values: CDR1 DFQATT, CDR2 SNEGSKA (reference sequence). V lost 0 bases and J lost 4, with 15 bases in between. The CDR3 has 15 residues. CDR3 protein: CSAREPAGAGTEAFF. DNA of the CDR3: TGCAGTGCTAGAGAGCCCGCGGGGGCTGGCACTGAAGCTTTCTTT.

This clonotype occurred many times. The DNA for the CDR3 is TGTGCCAGCAGCTTAACGACTAGCGACTTCGGTGAGCAGTTCTTC. This translates into CASSLTTSDFGEQFF. This chain uses TRBV7-3 with TRBJ2-1, with TRBD2 identical over 8 bases. J lost 9 bases, V lost 0 bases, and 7 bases had no gene match. In germline, CDR1 is SGHTA, CDR2 FQGTGA. CDR3 length: 15 residues.

This clonotype appeared many times. The rearrangement links TRBV6-2 or TRBV6-3 to TRBJ2-5; the D call may be TRBD1 or TRBD2 (5 bases each). Germline CDR1 is MNHEY and CDR2 is SVGEGT. Between the trimmed V and J ends, which lost 0 bases and 2 bases, there was a span of 10 bases. This CDR3 has 15 residues. The CDR3 DNA reads TGTGCCAGCAGTTACTCGACGGGGCTACAAGAGACCCAGTACTTC. It encodes CASSYSTGLQETQYF.

There are many counts of this clonotype. This chain joins TRBV6-2 or TRBV6-3 and TRBJ1-1; a weak D match, TRBD1 (5 bases). Germline V gene lookup returns CDR1 MNHEY and CDR2 SVGEGT. This CDR3 spans 13 amino acids. Trimming cost V 9 bases and J 3 bases, with 14 bases left between them. CDR3 nucleotides: TGTGCCAGTACAATGGGGCTCGACACTGAAGCTTTCTTT. This gives the protein CASTMGLDTEAFF.